The clone carrying this T cell receptor beta chain was seen more than once but under ten times. Its cognate antigen is unknown. Unique molecular identifiers were used in preparing the TCRbeta library. TCRdb reprocessed the PCR reads with MiXCR, giving one entry per CDR3 protein. The table includes about 350,000 distinct CDR3 sequences, 15% to 20% detected once. The data are from a study of T-cell reconstitution after alpha-beta-depleted transplantation in children. The CDR3 has 16 residues. The germline V gene has CDR1 LGHNA and CDR2 YNFKEQ. The V end was cut by 1 base, the J end by 6 bases, with 16 bases between. General study points: Among T cells one year after transplant, newly produced cells accounted for most counts and diversity. Several hundred expanded graft clones reportedly gave rise to the alpha-beta T cells present about two months after transplant. Surviving recipient T cells and thymic progenitors underlay high day-60 TCRbeta diversity in some patients.

The sequence derives from a male patient aged 2 to 9 who had a stem cell transplant for acute lymphoblastic leukemia, so the T cells may come from the graft donor. J is TRBJ2-4 and V is TRBV4-2; perhaps TRBD1 as D (5 bases). The sample was PBMCs, mostly from graft donor cells, taken 360 days after TCRalphabeta/CD19-depleted stem cell transplant. The CDR3 DNA reads as TGTGCCAGCAGCCAAGTCCTAGGGGAAAGCCTAAACATTCAGTACTTC. Amino acid sequence: CASSQVLGESLNIQYF.